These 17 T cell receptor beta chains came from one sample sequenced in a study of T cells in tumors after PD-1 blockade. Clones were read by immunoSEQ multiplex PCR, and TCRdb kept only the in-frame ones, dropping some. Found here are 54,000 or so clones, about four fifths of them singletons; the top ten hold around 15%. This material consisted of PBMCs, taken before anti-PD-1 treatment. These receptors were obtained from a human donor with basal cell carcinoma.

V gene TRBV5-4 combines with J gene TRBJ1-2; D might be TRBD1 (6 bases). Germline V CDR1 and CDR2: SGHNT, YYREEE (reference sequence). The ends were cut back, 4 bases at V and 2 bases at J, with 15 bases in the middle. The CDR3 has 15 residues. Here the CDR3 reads CASSVGGHGNYGYTF. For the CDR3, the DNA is TGTGCCAGCAGCGTGGGGGGACACGGGAACTATGGCTACACCTTC.

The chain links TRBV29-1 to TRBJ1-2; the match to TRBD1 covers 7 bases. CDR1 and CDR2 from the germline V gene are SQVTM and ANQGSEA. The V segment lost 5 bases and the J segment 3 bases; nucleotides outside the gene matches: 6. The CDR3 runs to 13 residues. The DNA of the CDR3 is TGCAGCGTTTTCGGACAGGAATACTATGGCTACACCTTC. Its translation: CSVFGQEYYGYTF.

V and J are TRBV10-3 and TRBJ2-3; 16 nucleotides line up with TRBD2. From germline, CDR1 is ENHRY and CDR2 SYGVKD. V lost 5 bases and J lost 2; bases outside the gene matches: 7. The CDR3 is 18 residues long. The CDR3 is CAISSGLAGGTSTDTQYF. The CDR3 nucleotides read TGTGCCATCAGTTCGGGACTAGCGGGGGGGACCTCCACAGATACGCAGTATTTT.

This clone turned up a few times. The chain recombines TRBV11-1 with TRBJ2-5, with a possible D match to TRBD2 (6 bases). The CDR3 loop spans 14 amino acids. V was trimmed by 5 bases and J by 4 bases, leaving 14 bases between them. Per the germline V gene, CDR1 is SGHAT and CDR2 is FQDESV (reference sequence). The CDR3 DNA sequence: TGTGCCAGCAGCCGTAACCGGGGGAGAGAGACCCAGTACTTC. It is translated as CASSRNRGRETQYF.

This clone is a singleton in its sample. CDR3 amino acids: CASSITHGGLYEQYF. CDR3 coding DNA: TGTGCCAGTAGTATAACTCACGGCGGGCTCTACGAGCAGTACTTC. The J gene is TRBJ2-7, the V gene TRBV19; the D gene is possibly TRBD2 (5 bases). The CDR3 totals 15 residues. V was shortened by 2 bases and J by 3 bases, with 14 bases between the two germline ends. Germline lookup yields CDR1 LNHDA and CDR2 SQIVND (reference sequence).

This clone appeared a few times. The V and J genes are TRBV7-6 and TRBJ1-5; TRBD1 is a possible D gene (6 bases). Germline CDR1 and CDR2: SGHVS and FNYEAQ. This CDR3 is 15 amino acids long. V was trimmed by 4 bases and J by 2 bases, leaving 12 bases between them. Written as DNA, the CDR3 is TGTGCCAGCAGCTCTGGGACATGGGGCAATCAGCCCCAGCATTTT. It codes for CASSSGTWGNQPQHF.

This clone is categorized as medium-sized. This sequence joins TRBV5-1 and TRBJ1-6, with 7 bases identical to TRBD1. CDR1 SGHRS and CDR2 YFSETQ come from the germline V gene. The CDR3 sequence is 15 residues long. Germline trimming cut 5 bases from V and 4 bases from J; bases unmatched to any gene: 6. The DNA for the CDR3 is TGCGCCAGCAGGGGAGAGGACAGGTATAATTCACCCCTCCACTTT. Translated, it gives CASRGEDRYNSPLHF. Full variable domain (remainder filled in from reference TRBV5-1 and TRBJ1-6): KAGVTQTPRYLIKTRGQQVTLSCSPISGHRSVSWYQQTPGQGLQFLFEYFSETQRNKGNFPGRFSGRQFSNSRSEMNVSTLELGDSALYLCASRGEDRYNSPLHFGNGTRLTVT.

In DNA, the CDR3 is TGTGCCTGGAGTGCATCCCCCCTCACAGATACGCAGTATTTT. Protein: CAWSASPLTDTQYF. The chain combines TRBV30 with TRBJ2-3, with D uncertain. V lost 1 base and J lost 2, with 10 bases in between. The germline gives CDR1 GTSNPN, CDR2 SVGIG (reference sequence). This CDR3 is 14 amino acids long. The full variable domain, rest sourced from reference TRBV30 and TRBJ2-3, is SQTIHQWPATLVQPVGSPLSLECTVEGTSNPNLYWYRQAAGRGLQLLFYSVGIGQISSEVPQNLSASRPQDRQFILSSKKLLLSDSGFYLCAWSASPLTDTQYFGPGTRLTVL.

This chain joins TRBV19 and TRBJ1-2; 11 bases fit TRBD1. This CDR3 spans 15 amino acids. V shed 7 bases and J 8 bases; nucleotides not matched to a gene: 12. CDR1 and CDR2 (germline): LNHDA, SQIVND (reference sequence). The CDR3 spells CASKAGTGGIGGYTF. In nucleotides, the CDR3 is TGTGCCAGTAAGGCCGGGACAGGGGGAATCGGAGGCTACACCTTC.

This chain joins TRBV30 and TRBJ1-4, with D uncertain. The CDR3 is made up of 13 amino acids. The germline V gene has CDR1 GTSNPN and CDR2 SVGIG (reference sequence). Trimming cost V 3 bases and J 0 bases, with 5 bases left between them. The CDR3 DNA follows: TGTGCCTGGAGCAGTGCAACTAATGAAAAACTGTTTTTT. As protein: CAWSSATNEKLFF.

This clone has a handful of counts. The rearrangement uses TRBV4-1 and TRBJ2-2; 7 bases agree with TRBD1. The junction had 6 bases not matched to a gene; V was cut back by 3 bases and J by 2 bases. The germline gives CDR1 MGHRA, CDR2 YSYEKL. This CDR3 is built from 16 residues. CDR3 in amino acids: CASSHPGDRNTGELFF. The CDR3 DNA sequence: TGCGCCAGCAGCCATCCCGGGGACAGAAACACCGGGGAGCTGTTTTTT.

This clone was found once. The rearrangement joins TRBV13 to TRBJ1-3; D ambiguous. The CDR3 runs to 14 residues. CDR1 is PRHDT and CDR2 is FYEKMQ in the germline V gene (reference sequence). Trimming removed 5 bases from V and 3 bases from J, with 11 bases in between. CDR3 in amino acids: CASSPSVGGNTIYF. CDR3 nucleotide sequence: TGTGCCAGCAGCCCCTCCGTGGGTGGAAACACCATATATTTT.

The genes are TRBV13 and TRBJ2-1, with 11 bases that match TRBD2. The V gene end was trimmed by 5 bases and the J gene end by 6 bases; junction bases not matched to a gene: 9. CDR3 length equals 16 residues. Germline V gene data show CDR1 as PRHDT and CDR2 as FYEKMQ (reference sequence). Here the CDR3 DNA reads TGTGCCAGCAGCCCGACTAGCGGGGATCAAATCAATGAGCAGTTCTTC. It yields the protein CASSPTSGDQINEQFF.

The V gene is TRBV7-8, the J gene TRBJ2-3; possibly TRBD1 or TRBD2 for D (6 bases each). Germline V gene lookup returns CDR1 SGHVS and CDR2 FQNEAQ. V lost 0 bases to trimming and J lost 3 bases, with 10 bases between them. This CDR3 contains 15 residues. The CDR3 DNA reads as TGTGCCAGCAGCTTAGCGGGGGGCAGGACAGATACGCAGTATTTT. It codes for CASSLAGGRTDTQYF.

CDR3 bases: TGTGCCAGCAGCGGGCCAGGTGGTCGGGATACGCAGTATTTT. This sequence encodes CASSGPGGRDTQYF. The V call is TRBV7-2, the J call TRBJ2-3, with D uncertain. The V and J ends lost 5 bases and 6 bases respectively, with 15 bases between them. Germline V lookup: CDR1 SGHTA, CDR2 FQGNSA. The CDR3 runs to 14 residues.

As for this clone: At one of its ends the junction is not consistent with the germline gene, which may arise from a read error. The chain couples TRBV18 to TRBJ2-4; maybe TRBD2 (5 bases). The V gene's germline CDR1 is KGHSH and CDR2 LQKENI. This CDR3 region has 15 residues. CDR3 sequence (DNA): TGTGCCAGCACACCAACCCGAGGGGCCAAAAACATTCAGTACTTC. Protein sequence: CASTPTRGAKNIQYF.

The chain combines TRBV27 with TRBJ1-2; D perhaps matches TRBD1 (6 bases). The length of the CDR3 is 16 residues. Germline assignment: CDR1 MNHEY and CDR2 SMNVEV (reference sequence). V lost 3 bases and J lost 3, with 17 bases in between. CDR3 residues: CASSFHRGPDYYGYTF. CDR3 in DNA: TGTGCCAGCAGTTTCCATCGGGGGCCCGACTACTATGGCTACACCTTC.